This TCR beta chain comes out of a study of a mutant IDH1 vaccine in newly diagnosed glioma. Study information: Beforehand, treatment had been radiotherapy, temozolomide, or both; the majority received both.

There are 15 residues in the CDR3. Germline CDR1 SGHAT, CDR2 FQNNGV. With V trimmed by 5 bases and J by 6 bases, 8 bases remained unmatched. This clone was found once. Its antigen is as yet unknown. TCRdb's table, derived via immunoSEQ multiplex PCR, lists solely in-frame clones and lacks some. Among roughly 130,000 clones listed, about 82% were seen once. Overall study results and limits: Pseudoprogression seemed unrelated to changes in top peripheral T cell clonotypes.

Noted time point: week 11, during vaccination. Doses of 300 ug of mutant IDH1 20-mer peptide were given with topical imiquimod. The specimen was PBMCs, collected from a glioma patient whose treatment included an IDH1 peptide vaccine. The clonotype was recovered from a man in his forties with glioma. This chain uses TRBV11-2 with TRBJ2-5; 11 bases map to TRBD1. DNA for the CDR3: TGTGCCAGCAGCGATTGGACAGGGGGCTTACAGACCCAGTACTTC. Its translation: CASSDWTGGLQTQYF.